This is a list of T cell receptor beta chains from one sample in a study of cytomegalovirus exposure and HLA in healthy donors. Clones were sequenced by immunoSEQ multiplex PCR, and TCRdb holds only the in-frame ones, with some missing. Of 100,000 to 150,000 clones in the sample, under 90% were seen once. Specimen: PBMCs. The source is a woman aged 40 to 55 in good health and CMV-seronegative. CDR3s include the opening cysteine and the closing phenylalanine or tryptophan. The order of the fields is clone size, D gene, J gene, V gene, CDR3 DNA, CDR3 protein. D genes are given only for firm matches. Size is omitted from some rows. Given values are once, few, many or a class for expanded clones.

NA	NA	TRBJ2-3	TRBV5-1	TGCGCCAGCAGCTTCAACACAGATACGCAGTATTTT	CASSFNTDTQYF
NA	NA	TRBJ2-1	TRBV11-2	TGTGCCAGCAGCTTAAGGCAGGGCTTTTTGGATGAGCAGTTCTTC	CASSLRQGFLDEQFF
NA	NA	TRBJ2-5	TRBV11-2	TGTGCCAGCAGTACCCCTCTAGTCCCGGAGACCCAGTACTTC	CASSTPLVPETQYF
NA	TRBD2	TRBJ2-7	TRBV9	TGTGCCAGCAGCGTAGCGTCCAGCGGGAGTAGCGAGCAGTACTTC	CASSVASSGSSEQYF
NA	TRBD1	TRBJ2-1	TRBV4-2	TGTGCCAGCAGCCCTGGGACAGAGGATTCTAATGAGCAGTTCTTC	CASSPGTEDSNEQFF
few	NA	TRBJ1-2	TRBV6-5	TGTGCCAGCAGTTACGACAGTACCTATGGCTACACCTTC	CASSYDSTYGYTF
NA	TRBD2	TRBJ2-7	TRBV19	TGTGCCAGTAGTCCAGTTGGCGGGAGCACCTACGAGCAGTACTTC	CASSPVGGSTYEQYF
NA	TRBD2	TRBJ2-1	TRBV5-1	TGCGCCAGCAGCTTTACTAGCGGCACGACGGGGCAGTTCTTC	CASSFTSGTTGQFF
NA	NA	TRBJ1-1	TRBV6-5	TGTGCCAGCAGCGCGACTGTGAACACTGAAGCTTTCTTT	CASSATVNTEAFF
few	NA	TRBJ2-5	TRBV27	TGTGCCAACGAGACTGGGGAGACCCAGTACTTC	CANETGETQYF
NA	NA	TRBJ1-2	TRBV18	TGTGCCAGCTCACCTGTCGCAGATAACTATGGCTACACCTTC	CASSPVADNYGYTF
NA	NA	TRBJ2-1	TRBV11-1	TGTGCCAGCAGCTTAGCGTCACCGGGGGTCAATGAGCAGTTCTTC	CASSLASPGVNEQFF
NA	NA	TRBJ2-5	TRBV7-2	TGTGCCAGCAGCTTCATGGAGACCCAGTACTTC	CASSFMETQYF
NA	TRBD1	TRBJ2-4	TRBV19	TGTGCCAGTAGTATTGGAGGCTGGGACAGGGGGTCCAAAAACATTCAGTACTTC	CASSIGGWDRGSKNIQYF
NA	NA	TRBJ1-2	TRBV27	TGTGCCAGCAGTTTAGATTCCAGGGGAACCTCCTATGGCTACACCTTC	CASSLDSRGTSYGYTF
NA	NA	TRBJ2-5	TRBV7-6	TGTGCCAGCAGCTTCGACCAAGCGGGTATAAAGACCCAGTACTTC	CASSFDQAGIKTQYF
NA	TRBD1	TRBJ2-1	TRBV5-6	TGTGCCAGCAGTAAGGGACAGACATACAATGAGCAGTTCTTC	CASSKGQTYNEQFF
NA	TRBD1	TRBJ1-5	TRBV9	TGTGCCAGCAGCGGAGCGGACAGGGAAGACGATCCAATCAGCCCCCAGCATTTT	CASSGADREDDPISPQHF
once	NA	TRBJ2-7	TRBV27	TGTGCCAGCAGTTTGGACACGCGAGAGCAGTACTTC	CASSLDTREQYF
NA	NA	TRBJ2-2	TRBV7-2	TGTGCCAGCAGAGGGGCCGGGGAGCTGTTTTTT	CASRGAGELFF
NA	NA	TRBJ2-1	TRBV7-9	TGTGCCAGCAGCTTAGCAGGGGCCCTCTACAATGAGCAGTTCTTC	CASSLAGALYNEQFF
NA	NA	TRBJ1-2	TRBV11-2	TGTGCCAGCAGCTTAGGGTTTTTGGCGGATACGGGCTACACCTTC	CASSLGFLADTGYTF
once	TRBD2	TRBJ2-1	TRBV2	TGTGCCAGCAGCCCTCAAGGGACTAGCGGGAGTAATGAGCAGTTCTTC	CASSPQGTSGSNEQFF
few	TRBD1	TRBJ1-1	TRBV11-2	TGTGCCAGCAGCTTAGAGTGGGGACAGAAGAACACTGAAGCTTTCTTT	CASSLEWGQKNTEAFF
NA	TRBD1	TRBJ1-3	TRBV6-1	TGTGCCAGCAGTGCCCCTAAGACAGGGTTCGGAAACACCATATATTTT	CASSAPKTGFGNTIYF
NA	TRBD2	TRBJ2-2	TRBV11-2	TGTGCCAGCAGCCGTCGACTAGCGGCGACCGGGGAGCTGTTTTTT	CASSRRLAATGELFF
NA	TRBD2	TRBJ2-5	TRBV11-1	TGTGCCAGCAGCCCACCCGAGCTAGCGGGGTACCAAGAGACCCAGTACTTC	CASSPPELAGYQETQYF
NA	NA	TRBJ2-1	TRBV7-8	TGTGCCAGCAGCTTAAGGTTTAGCGGCGACAATGAGCAGTTCTTC	CASSLRFSGDNEQFF
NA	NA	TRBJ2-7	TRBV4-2	TGTGCCAGCAGCCAAGAGCTGGCAGAATCCAACGAGCAGTACTTC	CASSQELAESNEQYF
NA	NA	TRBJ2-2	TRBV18	TGTGCCAGCTCACCATCTCCGGGAGCCGGGGAGCTGTTTTTT	CASSPSPGAGELFF
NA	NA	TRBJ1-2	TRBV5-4	TGTGCCAGCAGCCGCCGGGGGGGGGAAAGCGAAAGCTACACCTTC	CASSRRGGESESYTF
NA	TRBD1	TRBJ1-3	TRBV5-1	TGCGCCAGCAGCTTGGGGTACGGGACAGGCTCTGGAAACACCATATATTTT	CASSLGYGTGSGNTIYF
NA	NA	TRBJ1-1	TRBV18	TGTGCCAGCTCACCACTCGCGCGGGACACTGAAGCTTTCTTT	CASSPLARDTEAFF
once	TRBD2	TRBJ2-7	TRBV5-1	TGCGCCAGCAGCACGGGACTAGCTTCCTCCGAGCAGTACTTC	CASSTGLASSEQYF
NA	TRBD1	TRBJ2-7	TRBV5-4	TGTGCCAGCAGCCCAGGGACAGAGACCTACGAGCAGTACTTC	CASSPGTETYEQYF
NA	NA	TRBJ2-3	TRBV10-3	TGTGCCATCAGCAGTAGCGCAGATACGCAGTATTTT	CAISSSADTQYF
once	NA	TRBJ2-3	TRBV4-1	TGCGCCAGCAGCCCGGTCCCCGTTTCGAATACGCAGTATTTT	CASSPVPVSNTQYF
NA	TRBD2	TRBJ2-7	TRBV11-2	TGTGCCAGCAGCCGACTAGCGGGAGGGTCCTACGAGCAGTACTTC	CASSRLAGGSYEQYF
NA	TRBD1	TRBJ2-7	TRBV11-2	TGTGCCAGCAGCTCAGGGGGCTACGAGCAGTACTTC	CASSSGGYEQYF
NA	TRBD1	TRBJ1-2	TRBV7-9	TGTGCCAGCAGCTCGGGACAGGGTGGCTACACCTTC	CASSSGQGGYTF
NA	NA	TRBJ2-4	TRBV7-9	TGTGCCAGCAGCTTAGAGGTGGGCGGGATTCAGTACTTC	CASSLEVGGIQYF
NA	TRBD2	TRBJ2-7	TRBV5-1	TGCGCCAGCAGCCGACTAGCGGGGGTGGTAAGCTACGAGCAGTACTTC	CASSRLAGVVSYEQYF
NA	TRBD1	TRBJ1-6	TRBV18	TGTGCCAGCTCACCTGGACAGGGTACAGGTTCACCCCTCCACTTT	CASSPGQGTGSPLHF
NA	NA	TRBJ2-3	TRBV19	TGTGCCAGTAGTCCGGGGATCGGGCTACCAGATACGCAGTATTTT	CASSPGIGLPDTQYF
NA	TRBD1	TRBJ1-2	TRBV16	TGTGCCAGCAGCCAGGACAGGGTGACGGGTGGCTACACCTTC	CASSQDRVTGGYTF
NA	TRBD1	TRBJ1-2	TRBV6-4	TGTGCCAGCAGTCTAGGGACAGGGGCCGTCTCTAATTCGGGCTACACCTTC	CASSLGTGAVSNSGYTF
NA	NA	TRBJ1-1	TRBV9	TGTGCCAGCAGCGTAGCCCAGAACACTGAAGCTTTCTTT	CASSVAQNTEAFF
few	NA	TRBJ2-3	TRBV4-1	TGCGCCAGCAGCCAAGAAGGACTGAATACGCAGTATTTT	CASSQEGLNTQYF
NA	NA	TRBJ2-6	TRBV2	TGTGCCAGCCGTTTATCTGGGGCCAACGTCCTGACTTTC	CASRLSGANVLTF
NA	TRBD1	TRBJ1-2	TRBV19	TGTGCCAGTAGTATCGTCCGGACAGGGGTAGGCTACACCTTC	CASSIVRTGVGYTF
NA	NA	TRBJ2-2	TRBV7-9	TGTGCCAGCTCGCTGCGCCCGAACACCGGGGAGCTGTTTTTT	CASSLRPNTGELFF